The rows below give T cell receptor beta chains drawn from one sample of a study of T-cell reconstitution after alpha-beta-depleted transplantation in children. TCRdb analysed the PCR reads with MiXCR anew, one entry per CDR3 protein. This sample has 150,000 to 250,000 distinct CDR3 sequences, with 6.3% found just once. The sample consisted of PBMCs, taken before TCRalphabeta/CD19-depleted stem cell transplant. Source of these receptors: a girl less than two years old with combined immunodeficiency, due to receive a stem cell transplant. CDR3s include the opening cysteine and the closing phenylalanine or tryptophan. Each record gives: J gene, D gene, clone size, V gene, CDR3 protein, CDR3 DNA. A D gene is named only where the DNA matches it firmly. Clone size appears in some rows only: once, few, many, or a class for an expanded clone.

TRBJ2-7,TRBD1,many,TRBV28,CASSVSGQGYEQYF,TGTGCCAGCAGTGTTTCGGGACAGGGCTACGAGCAGTACTTC
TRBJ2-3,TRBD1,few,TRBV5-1,CASHGGQGSTDTQYF,TGCGCCAGCCACGGGGGACAGGGTTCCACAGATACGCAGTATTTT
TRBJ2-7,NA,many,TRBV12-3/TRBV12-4,CASSLSPVPYEQYF,TGTGCCAGCAGTTTATCTCCGGTCCCCTACGAGCAGTACTTC
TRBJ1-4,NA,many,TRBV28,CASSGPSADTNEKLFF,TGTGCCAGCAGTGGCCCGTCCGCGGACACTAATGAAAAACTGTTTTTT
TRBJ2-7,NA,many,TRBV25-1,CASSSGTHYEQYF,TGTGCCAGCAGCTCCGGGACACACTACGAGCAGTACTTC
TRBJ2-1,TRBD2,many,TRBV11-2,CASSQLAGGYEQFF,TGTGCCAGCAGCCAGCTAGCGGGGGGTTATGAGCAGTTCTTC
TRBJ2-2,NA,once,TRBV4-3,CASSQAYWTVNTGELFF,TGCGCCAGCAGCCAAGCGTATTGGACAGTGAACACCGGGGAGCTGTTTTTT
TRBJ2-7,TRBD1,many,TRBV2,CASSTLRTGESLEQYF,TGTGCCAGCAGTACCCTCCGGACAGGAGAATCCCTCGAGCAGTACTTC
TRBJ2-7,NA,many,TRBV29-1,CSVMKGLSYEQYF,TGCAGCGTTATGAAGGGCCTCTCCTACGAGCAGTACTTC
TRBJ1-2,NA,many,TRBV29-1,CSAPAMDNYGYTF,TGCAGCGCACCCGCGATGGATAACTATGGCTACACCTTC
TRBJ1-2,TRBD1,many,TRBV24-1,CATKSSGQSYGYTF,TGTGCCACCAAGAGTTCGGGACAGTCATATGGCTACACCTTC
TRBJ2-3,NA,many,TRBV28,CASSFVQGGGPMGITDTQYF,TGTGCCAGCAGTTTCGTTCAGGGTGGCGGCCCGATGGGAATCACAGATACGCAGTATTTT
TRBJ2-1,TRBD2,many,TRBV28,CASSLGLAGAYNEQFF,TGTGCCAGCAGTTTGGGACTAGCGGGAGCCTACAATGAGCAGTTCTTC
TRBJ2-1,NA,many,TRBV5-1,CASSLGLGRGVSRSYNEQFF,TGCGCCAGCAGCTTAGGGCTAGGCCGCGGGGTATCACGCTCCTACAATGAGCAGTTCTTC
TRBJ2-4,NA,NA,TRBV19,CASSTVGNIQYF,TGTGCCAGTAGTACAGTAGGGAACATTCAGTACTTC
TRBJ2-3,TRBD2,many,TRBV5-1,CASSFFRRGASTDTQYF,TGCGCCAGCAGCTTTTTTCGGCGGGGGGCTAGCACAGATACGCAGTATTTT
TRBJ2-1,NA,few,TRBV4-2,CASRPILSVRRSSYNEQFF,TGTGCCAGCAGGCCCATACTTAGCGTAAGGCGGAGCTCCTACAATGAGCAGTTCTTC
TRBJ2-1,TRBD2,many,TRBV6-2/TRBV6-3,CASSYSGGLFF,TGTGCCAGCAGTTATAGCGGGGGCCTGTTCTTC
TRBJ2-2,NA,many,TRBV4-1,CASSQALVGGELFF,TGCGCCAGCAGCCAAGCACTAGTTGGCGGGGAGCTGTTTTTT
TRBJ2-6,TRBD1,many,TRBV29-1,CSAGTGTSSGANVLTF,TGCAGCGCTGGGACAGGAACAAGCTCTGGGGCCAACGTCCTGACTTTC
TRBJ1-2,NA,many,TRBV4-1,CASKEEWGYGYTF,TGCGCCAGCAAGGAGGAGTGGGGCTATGGCTACACCTTC
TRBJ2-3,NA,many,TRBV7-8,CASSLDVRGTDTQYF,TGTGCCAGCAGCTTAGATGTCAGGGGCACAGATACGCAGTATTTT
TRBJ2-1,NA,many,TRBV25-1,CASREYNEQFF,TGTGCCAGCAGGGAATACAATGAGCAGTTCTTC
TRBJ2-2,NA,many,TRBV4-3,CASSQEQVWAGELFF,TGCGCCAGCAGCCAAGAACAGGTGTGGGCCGGGGAGCTGTTTTTT
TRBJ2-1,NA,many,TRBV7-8,CASSLGSSTPGRHNEQFF,TGTGCCAGCAGCTTAGGGAGTAGTACCCCGGGGAGGCACAATGAGCAGTTCTTC
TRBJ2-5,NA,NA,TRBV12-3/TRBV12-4,CASSKDYYEQETQYF,TGTGCCAGCAGTAAGGACTATTACGAGCAAGAGACCCAGTACTTC
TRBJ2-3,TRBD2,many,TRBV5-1,CASSSRLAVTQYF,TGCGCCAGCAGCTCAAGACTAGCCGTCACGCAGTATTTT
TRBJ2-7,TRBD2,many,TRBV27,CASSFGGETYEQYF,TGTGCCAGCAGTTTCGGGGGGGAGACCTACGAGCAGTACTTC
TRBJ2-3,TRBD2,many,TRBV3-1,CASSHWLTSGSRVDTQYF,TGTGCCAGCAGCCATTGGCTAACTAGCGGGAGTCGGGTAGATACGCAGTATTTT
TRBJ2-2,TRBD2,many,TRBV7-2,CASYSWTSGTGELFF,TGTGCCAGCTATAGTTGGACTAGCGGGACCGGGGAGCTGTTTTTT
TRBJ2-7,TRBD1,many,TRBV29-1,CSVEPGQGIYEQYF,TGCAGCGTGGAGCCGGGACAGGGAATTTACGAGCAGTACTTC
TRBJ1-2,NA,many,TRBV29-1,CSVEIPGSDYGYTF,TGCAGCGTTGAAATACCAGGGTCTGACTATGGCTACACCTTC
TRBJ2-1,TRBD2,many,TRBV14,CASSPWTSPRGNEQFF,TGTGCCAGCAGCCCCTGGACTAGCCCTAGGGGTAATGAGCAGTTCTTC
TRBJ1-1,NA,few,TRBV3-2,CASSHAPRIKNTEAFF,TGTGCCAGCAGCCATGCCCCCCGGATAAAGAACACTGAAGCTTTCTTT
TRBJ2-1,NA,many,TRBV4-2,CASSQEWRLQVYNEQFF,TGTGCCAGCAGCCAAGAATGGCGACTGCAGGTCTACAATGAGCAGTTCTTC
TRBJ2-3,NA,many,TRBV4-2,CASTEDHFSTDTQYF,TGTGCCAGCACGGAGGACCATTTTAGCACAGATACGCAGTATTTT
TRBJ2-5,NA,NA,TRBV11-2,CASSTRGGPHPFFSETQYF,TGTGCCAGCAGCACCCGGGGAGGTCCTCATCCTTTTTTTTCGGAGACCCAGTACTTC
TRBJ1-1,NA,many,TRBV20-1,CSPLGNTEAFF,TGCAGTCCCCTGGGGAACACTGAAGCTTTCTTT